These T cell receptor beta chains were read from a single sample in a study of cytomegalovirus exposure and HLA in healthy donors. Clones were sequenced by immunoSEQ multiplex PCR, and TCRdb holds only the in-frame ones, with some missing. Of 100,000 to 150,000 clones in the sample, roughly 68% were seen once. The sequenced material came from PBMCs. These TCRs come from a woman between 45 and 60 years old in good health and CMV-seropositive. CDR3s include the opening cysteine and the closing phenylalanine or tryptophan. Fields, in order: clone size, D gene, J gene, V gene, CDR3 DNA, CDR3 protein. D genes are given only for firm matches. Size is omitted from some rows. Given values are once, few, many or a class for expanded clones.

clone_size: .
d_call: .
j_call: TRBJ2-5
v_call: TRBV29-1
cdr3_nt: TGCAGCGTTGACCTTAAAGAGACCCAGTACTTC
cdr3_aa: CSVDLKETQYF

clone_size: few
d_call: .
j_call: TRBJ2-2
v_call: TRBV10-3
cdr3_nt: TGTGCCATCAGTGAGTCGGCAGCGACTAACACCGGGGAGCTGTTTTTT
cdr3_aa: CAISESAATNTGELFF

clone_size: .
d_call: .
j_call: TRBJ2-3
v_call: TRBV4-1
cdr3_nt: TGCGCCAGCAGCCAAGAAGAGACAGATACGCAGTATTTT
cdr3_aa: CASSQEETDTQYF

clone_size: .
d_call: TRBD1
j_call: TRBJ2-3
v_call: TRBV2
cdr3_nt: TGTGCCAAAGGACAGGGTAAAATGACAGATACGCAGTATTTT
cdr3_aa: CAKGQGKMTDTQYF

clone_size: .
d_call: TRBD2
j_call: TRBJ2-5
v_call: TRBV14
cdr3_nt: TGTGCCAGCAGCCGCCAGCTAGCGGGGGGAGAGACCCAGTACTTC
cdr3_aa: CASSRQLAGGETQYF

clone_size: .
d_call: .
j_call: TRBJ1-3
v_call: TRBV27
cdr3_nt: TGTGCCAGCAGTTCCCAACGACAAAACACCATATATTTT
cdr3_aa: CASSSQRQNTIYF

clone_size: .
d_call: .
j_call: TRBJ1-6
v_call: TRBV19
cdr3_nt: TGTGCCAGTAGTATAGATGCAGGGCGCTCACCCCTCCACTTT
cdr3_aa: CASSIDAGRSPLHF

clone_size: few
d_call: .
j_call: TRBJ1-2
v_call: TRBV5-4
cdr3_nt: TGTGCCAGCAGCCGGGAGGGGTACTATGGCTACACCTTC
cdr3_aa: CASSREGYYGYTF

clone_size: .
d_call: .
j_call: TRBJ1-2
v_call: TRBV27
cdr3_nt: TGTGCCAGCAGCCCTGTAGCTAACTATGGCTACACCTTC
cdr3_aa: CASSPVANYGYTF

clone_size: few
d_call: TRBD1
j_call: TRBJ1-2
v_call: TRBV10-3
cdr3_nt: TGTGCCATCAGTGAGAGGGGGACAGGGTGGAACTATGGCTACACCTTC
cdr3_aa: CAISERGTGWNYGYTF

clone_size: few
d_call: .
j_call: TRBJ1-1
v_call: TRBV9
cdr3_nt: TGTGCCAGCAGCGTCCAGGGGTCTGAAGCTTTCTTT
cdr3_aa: CASSVQGSEAFF

clone_size: .
d_call: .
j_call: TRBJ1-5
v_call: TRBV6-4
cdr3_nt: TGTGCCAGCAGTGACGCGGGCAACAAGTATAGCAATCAGCCCCAGCATTTT
cdr3_aa: CASSDAGNKYSNQPQHF

clone_size: .
d_call: .
j_call: TRBJ2-3
v_call: TRBV5-1
cdr3_nt: TGCGCCAGCAGCTTGGTGGGCAGGGGAATTTCAGATACGCAGTATTTT
cdr3_aa: CASSLVGRGISDTQYF

clone_size: once
d_call: .
j_call: TRBJ2-2
v_call: TRBV19
cdr3_nt: TGTGCCAGTAGTATCGGGGTGAACACCGGGGAGCTGTTTTTT
cdr3_aa: CASSIGVNTGELFF

clone_size: .
d_call: TRBD2
j_call: TRBJ2-3
v_call: TRBV11-2
cdr3_nt: TGTGCCAGCAGCCGGGGACTAGGGAGAGATACGCAGTATTTT
cdr3_aa: CASSRGLGRDTQYF

clone_size: .
d_call: .
j_call: TRBJ2-1
v_call: TRBV18
cdr3_nt: TGTGCCAGCTCACCGACGACAGGAGCCTACAATGAGCAGTTCTTC
cdr3_aa: CASSPTTGAYNEQFF

clone_size: few
d_call: .
j_call: TRBJ2-1
v_call: TRBV13
cdr3_nt: TGTGCCAGCAGCTTAGAACGGGGTGAGCAGTTCTTC
cdr3_aa: CASSLERGEQFF

clone_size: .
d_call: TRBD1
j_call: TRBJ2-7
v_call: TRBV7-6
cdr3_nt: TGTGCCAGCAGCTTCGGACAGGGCAATTACGAGCAGTACTTC
cdr3_aa: CASSFGQGNYEQYF

clone_size: few
d_call: .
j_call: TRBJ2-1
v_call: TRBV4-2
cdr3_nt: TGTGCCAGCAGCACAATGGGGGCGGAGGTTAATGAGCAGTTCTTC
cdr3_aa: CASSTMGAEVNEQFF

clone_size: .
d_call: TRBD2
j_call: TRBJ2-1
v_call: TRBV6-6
cdr3_nt: TGTGCCAGCAGCTCCAAGGGACGGGGGGGAAACAATGAGCAGTTCTTC
cdr3_aa: CASSSKGRGGNNEQFF

clone_size: .
d_call: TRBD2
j_call: TRBJ2-7
v_call: TRBV30
cdr3_nt: TGTGCCTGGAGTTTCCGGGACTACTACGAGCAGTACTTC
cdr3_aa: CAWSFRDYYEQYF

clone_size: .
d_call: TRBD1
j_call: TRBJ2-1
v_call: TRBV6-5
cdr3_nt: TGTGCCAGCAGAGGGACAGGGGGGGATGAGCAGTTCTTC
cdr3_aa: CASRGTGGDEQFF

clone_size: few
d_call: TRBD2
j_call: TRBJ2-1
v_call: TRBV10-3
cdr3_nt: TGTGCCATCAGTGAGTTATCCGGGACTAGCGGGGGTGAGCAGTTCTTC
cdr3_aa: CAISELSGTSGGEQFF

clone_size: once
d_call: .
j_call: TRBJ2-1
v_call: TRBV27
cdr3_nt: TGTGCCAGCAGTATCTACGCCGGGACACCCTGGGGCAATGAGCAGTTCTTC
cdr3_aa: CASSIYAGTPWGNEQFF

clone_size: once
d_call: .
j_call: TRBJ1-4
v_call: TRBV7-2
cdr3_nt: TGTGCCAGCAGCTTAAGAGGCAGCCAGAATGAAAAACTGTTTTTT
cdr3_aa: CASSLRGSQNEKLFF

clone_size: .
d_call: .
j_call: TRBJ2-2
v_call: TRBV21-1
cdr3_nt: TGTGCCAGCAGCAAAGACGGAGCGGAGTCGAACACCGGGGAGCTGTTTTTT
cdr3_aa: CASSKDGAESNTGELFF